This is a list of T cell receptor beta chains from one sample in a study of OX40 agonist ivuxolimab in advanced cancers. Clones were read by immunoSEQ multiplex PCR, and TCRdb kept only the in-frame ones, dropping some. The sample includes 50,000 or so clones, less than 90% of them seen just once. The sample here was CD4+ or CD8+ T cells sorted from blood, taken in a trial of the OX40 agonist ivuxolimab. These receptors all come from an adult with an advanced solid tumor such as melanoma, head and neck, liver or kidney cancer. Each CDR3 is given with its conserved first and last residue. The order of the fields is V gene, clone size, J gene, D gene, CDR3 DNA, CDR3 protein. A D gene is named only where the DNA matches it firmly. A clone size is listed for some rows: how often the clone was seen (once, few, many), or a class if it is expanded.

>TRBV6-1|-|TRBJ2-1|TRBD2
TGTGCCAGCAGTGAAGTCGCTAGCGGGGGTGACAATGAGCAGTTCTTC
CASSEVASGGDNEQFF
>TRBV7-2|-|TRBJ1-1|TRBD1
TGTGCCAGCAGCCCCGGAAGGGGGCAGTGGGACACTGAAGCTTTCTTT
CASSPGRGQWDTEAFF
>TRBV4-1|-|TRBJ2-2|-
TGCGCCAGCAGCCAAGTGAGCAGGGAGCTGTTTTTT
CASSQVSRELFF
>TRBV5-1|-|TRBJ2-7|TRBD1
TGCGCCAGCAGCCCGACAGGGGGCGCGATGGCCTACGAGCAGTACTTC
CASSPTGGAMAYEQYF
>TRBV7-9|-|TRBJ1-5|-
TGTGCCAGCAGCCTACCGGATCAGCCCCAGCATTTT
CASSLPDQPQHF
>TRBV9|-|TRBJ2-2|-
TGTGCCAGCAGCGTAGCTGGGGAGGTTATAACCGGGGAGCTGTTTTTT
CASSVAGEVITGELFF
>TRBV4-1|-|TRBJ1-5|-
TGCGCCAGCAGCCAATCAGGGGAGTGGGGGCAGCCCCAGCATTTT
CASSQSGEWGQPQHF
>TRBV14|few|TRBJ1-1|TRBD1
TGTGCCAGCAGCCGCGATCGACAGGGGGTGCGAGCTTTCTTT
CASSRDRQGVRAFF
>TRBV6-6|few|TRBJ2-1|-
TGTGCCAGCAGTTACGGATACAATGAGCAGTTCTTC
CASSYGYNEQFF
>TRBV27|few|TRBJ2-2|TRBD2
TGTGCCAGCAGTTTCGGTGCGGGGGGGCACCCCGGGGAGCTGTTTTTT
CASSFGAGGHPGELFF
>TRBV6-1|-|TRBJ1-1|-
TGTGCCAGCAGTGAAGCGGGGAGGTTGCCAGCTTTCTTT
CASSEAGRLPAFF
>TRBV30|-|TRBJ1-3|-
TGTGCCTGGAGTGTAGGCGGTGGAAACACCATATATTTT
CAWSVGGGNTIYF
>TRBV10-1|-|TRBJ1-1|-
TGCGCCAGCAGGGAAAGATCGGGAGCTTTCTTT
CASRERSGAFF
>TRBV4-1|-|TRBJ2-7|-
TGCGCCAGCAGCCTTGGGGGACGCTACGAGCAGTACTTC
CASSLGGRYEQYF
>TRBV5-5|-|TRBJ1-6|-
TGTGCCAGCAGCTTCCAGGGAAGGGGCTCCTATAATTCACCCCTCCACTTT
CASSFQGRGSYNSPLHF
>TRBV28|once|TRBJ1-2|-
TGTGCCAGCAGTTTGCAGAGGGATGGCTACACCTTC
CASSLQRDGYTF
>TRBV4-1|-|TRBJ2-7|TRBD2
TGCGCCAGCAGCCACCGAACTAGCGGGGGCTACGAGCAGTACTTC
CASSHRTSGGYEQYF
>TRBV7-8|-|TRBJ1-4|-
TGTGCCAGCAGCTTAGTAGTCGGGGAGGGTGAAAAACTGTTTTTT
CASSLVVGEGEKLFF
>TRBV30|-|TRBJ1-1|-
TGTGCCTGGAAAGGACAGTTCTACACTGAAGCTTTCTTT
CAWKGQFYTEAFF
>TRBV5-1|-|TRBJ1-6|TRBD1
TGCGCCAGCAGCTTTCGGACAGGGGATTCACCCCTCCACTTT
CASSFRTGDSPLHF
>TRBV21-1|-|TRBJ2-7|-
TGTGCCAGCAGCTATCCCTGGGGGGCAGTGTACGAGCAGTACTTC
CASSYPWGAVYEQYF
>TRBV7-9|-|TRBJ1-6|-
TGTGCCAGCAGCCCCAACCCCGGGACACCTGGATCGCCCCTCCACTTT
CASSPNPGTPGSPLHF
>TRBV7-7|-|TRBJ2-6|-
TGTGCCAGCAGCAGAGATACTTGGGACGCTCGCTCTGGGGCCAACGTCCTGACTTTC
CASSRDTWDARSGANVLTF
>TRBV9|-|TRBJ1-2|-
TGTGCCAGCAGCCCCTCACAGTCCTATGGCTACACCTTC
CASSPSQSYGYTF
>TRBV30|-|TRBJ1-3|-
TGTGCCTGGAGTGGAGATGGAAACACCATATATTTT
CAWSGDGNTIYF
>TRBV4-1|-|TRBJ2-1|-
TGCGCCAGCAGCCAGAGAGAGGGCCGGGAGCAGTTCTTC
CASSQREGREQFF
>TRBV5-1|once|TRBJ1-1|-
TGCGCCAGCAGCTTGGGTTGGGTTGGGGCTGAAGCTTTCTTT
CASSLGWVGAEAFF
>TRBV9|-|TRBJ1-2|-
TGTGCCAGCAGCGTCCAGCCCTTTGACTATGGCTACACCTTC
CASSVQPFDYGYTF